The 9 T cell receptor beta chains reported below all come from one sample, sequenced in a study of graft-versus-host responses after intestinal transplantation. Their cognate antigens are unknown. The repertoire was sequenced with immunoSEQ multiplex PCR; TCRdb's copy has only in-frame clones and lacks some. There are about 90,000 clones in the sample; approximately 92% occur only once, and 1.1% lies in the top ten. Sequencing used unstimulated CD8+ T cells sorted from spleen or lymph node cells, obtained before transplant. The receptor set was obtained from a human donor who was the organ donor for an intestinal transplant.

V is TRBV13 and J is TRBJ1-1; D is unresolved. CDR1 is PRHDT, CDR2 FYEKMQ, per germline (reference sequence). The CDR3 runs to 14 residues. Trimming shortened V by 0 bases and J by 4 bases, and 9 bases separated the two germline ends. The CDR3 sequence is CASSLGRGGTEAFF. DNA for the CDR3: TGTGCCAGCAGCTTAGGCCGGGGTGGCACTGAAGCTTTCTTT.

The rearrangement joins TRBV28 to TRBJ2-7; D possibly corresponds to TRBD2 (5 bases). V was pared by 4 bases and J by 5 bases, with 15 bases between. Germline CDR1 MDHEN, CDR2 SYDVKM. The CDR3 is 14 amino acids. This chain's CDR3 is CASSSGGEGHEQYF. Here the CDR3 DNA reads TGTGCCAGCAGTTCAGGTGGAGAGGGCCACGAGCAGTACTTC.

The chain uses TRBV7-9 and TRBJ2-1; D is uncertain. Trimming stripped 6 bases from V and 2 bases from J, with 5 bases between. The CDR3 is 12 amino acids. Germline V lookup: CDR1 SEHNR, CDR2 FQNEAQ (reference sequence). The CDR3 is CASRLTYNEQFF. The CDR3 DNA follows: TGTGCCAGCAGACTAACCTACAATGAGCAGTTCTTC.

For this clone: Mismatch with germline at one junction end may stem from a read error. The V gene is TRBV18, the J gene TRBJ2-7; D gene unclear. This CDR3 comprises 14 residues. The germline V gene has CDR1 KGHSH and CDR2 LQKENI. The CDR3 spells CAGSLQLAVLEQYF. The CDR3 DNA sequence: TGTGCCGGCTCACTCCAGTTGGCGGTTCTCGAGCAGTACTTC.

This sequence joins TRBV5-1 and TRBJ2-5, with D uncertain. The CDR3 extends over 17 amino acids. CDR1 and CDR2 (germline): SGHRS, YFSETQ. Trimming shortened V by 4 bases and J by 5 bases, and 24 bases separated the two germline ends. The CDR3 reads CASSQKAVRPLSETQYF. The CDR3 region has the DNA TGCGCCAGCAGCCAAAAGGCGGTTAGGCCCCTAAGCGAGACCCAGTACTTC.

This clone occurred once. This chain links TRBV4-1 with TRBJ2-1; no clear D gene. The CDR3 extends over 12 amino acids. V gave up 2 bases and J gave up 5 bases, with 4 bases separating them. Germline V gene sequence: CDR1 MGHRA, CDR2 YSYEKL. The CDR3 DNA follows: TGCGCCAGCAGCCAATTCGACAATGAGCAGTTCTTC. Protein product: CASSQFDNEQFF.

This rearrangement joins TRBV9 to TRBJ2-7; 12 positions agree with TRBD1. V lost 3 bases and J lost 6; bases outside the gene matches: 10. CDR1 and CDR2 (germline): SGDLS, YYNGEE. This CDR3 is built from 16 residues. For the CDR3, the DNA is TGTGCCAGCAGCGAGGGGGGGGACAGGGGGCTGAGCGAGCAGTACTTC. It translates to CASSEGGDRGLSEQYF.

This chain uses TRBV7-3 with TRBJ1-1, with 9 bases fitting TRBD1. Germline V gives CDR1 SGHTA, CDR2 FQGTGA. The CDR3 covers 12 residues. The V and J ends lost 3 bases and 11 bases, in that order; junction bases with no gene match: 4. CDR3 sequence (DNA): TGTGCCAGCAGCTTTACAGGGGGCCAGGCTTTCTTT. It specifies CASSFTGGQAFF.

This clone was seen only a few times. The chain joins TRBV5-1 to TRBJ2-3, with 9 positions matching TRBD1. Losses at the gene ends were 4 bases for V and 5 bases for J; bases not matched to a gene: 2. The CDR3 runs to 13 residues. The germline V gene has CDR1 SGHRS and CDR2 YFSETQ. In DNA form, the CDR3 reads TGCGCCAGCAGCCCGGACAGGGGAGATACGCAGTATTTT. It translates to CASSPDRGDTQYF. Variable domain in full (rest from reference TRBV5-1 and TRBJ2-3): KAGVTQTPRYLIKTRGQQVTLSCSPISGHRSVSWYQQTPGQGLQFLFEYFSETQRNKGNFPGRFSGRQFSNSRSEMNVSTLELGDSALYLCASSPDRGDTQYFGPGTRLTVL.